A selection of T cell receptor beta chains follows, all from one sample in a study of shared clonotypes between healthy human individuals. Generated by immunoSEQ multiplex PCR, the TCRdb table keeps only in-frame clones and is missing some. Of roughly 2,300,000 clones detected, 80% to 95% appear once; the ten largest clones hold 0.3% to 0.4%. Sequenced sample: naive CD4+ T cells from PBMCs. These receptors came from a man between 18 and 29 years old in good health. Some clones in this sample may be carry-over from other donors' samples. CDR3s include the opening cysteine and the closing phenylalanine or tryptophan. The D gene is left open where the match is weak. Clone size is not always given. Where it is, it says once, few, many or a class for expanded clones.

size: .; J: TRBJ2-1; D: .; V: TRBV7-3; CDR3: CASSHQSSSYNEQFF; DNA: TGTGCCAGCAGCCACCAGTCATCTTCCTACAATGAGCAGTTCTTC
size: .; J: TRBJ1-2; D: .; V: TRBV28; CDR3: CASRTAPGGYGYTF; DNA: TGTGCCAGCAGAACCGCCCCAGGAGGCTATGGCTACACCTTC
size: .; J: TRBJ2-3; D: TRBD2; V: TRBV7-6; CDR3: CASSLELTSGPLDTQYF; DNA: TGTGCCAGCAGCTTAGAACTGACTAGCGGCCCCTTGGATACGCAGTATTTT
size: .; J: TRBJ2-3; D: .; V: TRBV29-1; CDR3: CSAEFRGFGADTQYF; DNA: TGCAGCGCTGAATTTAGGGGGTTCGGGGCAGATACGCAGTATTTT
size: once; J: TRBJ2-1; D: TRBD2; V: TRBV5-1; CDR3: CASSFRAGSHEQFF; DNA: TGCGCCAGCAGCTTTCGAGCGGGAAGCCATGAGCAGTTCTTC
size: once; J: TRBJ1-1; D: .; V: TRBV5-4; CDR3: CASSSGLGDTEAFF; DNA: TGTGCCAGCAGCTCGGGCTTGGGGGACACTGAAGCTTTCTTT
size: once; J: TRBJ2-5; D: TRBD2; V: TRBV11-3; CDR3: CASSKGLADQETQYF; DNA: TGTGCCAGCAGCAAGGGACTAGCGGACCAAGAGACCCAGTACTTC
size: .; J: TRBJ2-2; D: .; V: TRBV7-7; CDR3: CASSPDPDGELFF; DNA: TGTGCCAGCAGCCCCGACCCCGACGGGGAGCTGTTTTTT
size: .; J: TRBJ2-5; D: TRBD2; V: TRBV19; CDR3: CASRGGRADGTQYF; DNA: TGTGCCAGTAGGGGCGGGAGGGCCGACGGGACCCAGTACTTC
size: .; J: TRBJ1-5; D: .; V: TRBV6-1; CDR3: CASSPQHAGNQPQHF; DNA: TGTGCCAGCAGCCCCCAGCATGCCGGCAATCAGCCCCAGCATTTT
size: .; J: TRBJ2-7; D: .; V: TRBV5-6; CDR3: CASSSVAGPSYEQYF; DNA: TGTGCCAGCAGCTCGGTGGCAGGGCCTTCCTACGAGCAGTACTTC
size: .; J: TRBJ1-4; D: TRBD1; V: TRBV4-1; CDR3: CASSQARQGKLFF; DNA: TGCGCCAGCAGCCAAGCCCGACAGGGAAAACTGTTTTTT
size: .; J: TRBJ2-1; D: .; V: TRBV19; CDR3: CASSTSPLYNEQFF; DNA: TGTGCCAGTAGTACGTCCCCCCTGTACAATGAGCAGTTCTTC
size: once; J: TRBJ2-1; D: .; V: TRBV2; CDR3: CASSELAGYNEQFF; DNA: TGTGCCAGCAGTGAACTAGCTGGATACAATGAGCAGTTCTTC
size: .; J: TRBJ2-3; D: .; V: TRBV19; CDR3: CASSRVAGGDTQYF; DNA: TGTGCCAGTAGTAGGGTCGCCGGTGGAGATACGCAGTATTTT
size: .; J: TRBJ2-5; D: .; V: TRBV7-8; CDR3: CASSLEFGETQYF; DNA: TGTGCCAGCAGCCTAGAGTTTGGGGAGACCCAGTACTTC
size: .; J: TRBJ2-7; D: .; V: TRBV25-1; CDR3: CASSGEGGDEQYF; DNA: TGTGCCAGTAGTGGCGAGGGGGGAGACGAGCAGTACTTC
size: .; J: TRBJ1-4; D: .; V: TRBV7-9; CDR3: CASSLDGGASEKLFF; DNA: TGTGCCAGCAGCTTAGATGGGGGCGCATCTGAAAAACTGTTTTTT
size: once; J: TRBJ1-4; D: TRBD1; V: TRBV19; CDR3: CASTQGGEKLFF; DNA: TGTGCCAGTACGCAGGGGGGTGAAAAACTGTTTTTT
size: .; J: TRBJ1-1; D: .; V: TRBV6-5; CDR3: CASSYRGWGTEAFF; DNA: TGTGCCAGCAGTTACAGGGGTTGGGGCACTGAAGCTTTCTTT
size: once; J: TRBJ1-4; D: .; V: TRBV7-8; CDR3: CASSLDGRVNEKLFF; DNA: TGTGCCAGCAGCTTAGACGGCAGGGTTAATGAAAAACTGTTTTTT
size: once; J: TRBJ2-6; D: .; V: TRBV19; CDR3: CASSLGSGANVLTF; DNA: TGTGCCAGTAGTTTGGGATCTGGGGCCAACGTCCTGACTTTC
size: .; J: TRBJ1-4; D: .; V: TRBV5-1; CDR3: CASSLSPTNEKLFF; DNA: TGCGCCAGCAGCTTGTCCCCAACTAATGAAAAACTGTTTTTT
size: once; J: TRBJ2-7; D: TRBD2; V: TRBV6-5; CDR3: CASHGSGKFYEQYF; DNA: TGTGCCAGCCACGGGAGCGGGAAGTTCTACGAGCAGTACTTC
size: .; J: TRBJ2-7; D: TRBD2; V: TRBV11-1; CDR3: CASSFLAGGLEQYF; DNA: TGTGCCAGCAGCTTCCTAGCGGGAGGATTAGAGCAGTACTTC
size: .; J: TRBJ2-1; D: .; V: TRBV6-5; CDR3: CASSFRGLGSDEQFF; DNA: TGTGCCAGCAGCTTCAGAGGGCTAGGGTCGGATGAGCAGTTCTTC
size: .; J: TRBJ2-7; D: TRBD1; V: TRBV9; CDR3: CASSVGGQGLSYEQYF; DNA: TGTGCCAGCAGCGTAGGGGGACAGGGGCTCTCCTACGAGCAGTACTTC
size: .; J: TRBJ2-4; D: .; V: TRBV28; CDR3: CASSSGRGGRYF; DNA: TGTGCCAGCAGTTCGGGACGGGGTGGAAGGTACTTC
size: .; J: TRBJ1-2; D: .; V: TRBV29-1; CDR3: CSVGPGGNYGYTF; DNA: TGCAGCGTTGGGCCTGGGGGAAACTATGGCTACACCTTC
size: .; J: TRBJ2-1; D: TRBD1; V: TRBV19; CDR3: CASSIGRLGQGAYNEQFF; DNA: TGTGCCAGTAGTATAGGGCGACTTGGACAGGGGGCTTACAATGAGCAGTTCTTC
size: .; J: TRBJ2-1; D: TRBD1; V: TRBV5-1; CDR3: CASTQGAGSYNEQFF; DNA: TGCGCCAGCACGCAGGGGGCGGGCTCCTACAATGAGCAGTTCTTC
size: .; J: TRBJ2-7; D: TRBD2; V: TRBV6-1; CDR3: CASSASGASSYEQYF; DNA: TGTGCCAGCAGTGCTAGCGGGGCTTCCTCCTACGAGCAGTACTTC
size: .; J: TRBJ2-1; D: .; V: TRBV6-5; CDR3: CASRILGGSYNEQFF; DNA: TGTGCCAGCAGGATTCTAGGAGGCTCCTACAATGAGCAGTTCTTC
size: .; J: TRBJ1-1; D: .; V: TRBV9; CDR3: CASSAGQILTEAFF; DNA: TGTGCCAGCAGCGCAGGCCAAATCCTCACTGAAGCTTTCTTT
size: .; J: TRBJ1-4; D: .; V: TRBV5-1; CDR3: CASSLGLGGGLFF; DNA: TGCGCCAGCAGCTTGGGCCTTGGGGGTGGACTGTTTTTT
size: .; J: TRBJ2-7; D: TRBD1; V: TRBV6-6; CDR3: CASSPGTAYEQYF; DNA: TGTGCCAGCAGCCCCGGGACAGCCTACGAGCAGTACTTC
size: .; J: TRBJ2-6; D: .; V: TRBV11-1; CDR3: CASSLVGGSGANVLTF; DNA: TGTGCCAGCAGCTTAGTCGGGGGCTCTGGGGCCAACGTCCTGACTTTC
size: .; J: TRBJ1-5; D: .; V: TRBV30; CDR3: CAWSNNSNQPQHF; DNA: TGTGCCTGGAGTAATAATAGCAATCAGCCCCAGCATTTT
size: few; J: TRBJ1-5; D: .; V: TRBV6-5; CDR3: CASTSRFGNQPQHF; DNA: TGTGCCAGCACCTCAAGGTTTGGCAATCAGCCCCAGCATTTT
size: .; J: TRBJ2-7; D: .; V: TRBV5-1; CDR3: CASALEYRALSYEQYF; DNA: TGCGCCAGCGCCCTTGAATACAGGGCCCTCTCCTACGAGCAGTACTTC
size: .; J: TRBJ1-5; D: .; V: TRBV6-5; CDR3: CASSLSPGETQPQHF; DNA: TGTGCCAGCAGTTTAAGCCCGGGGGAGACTCAGCCCCAGCATTTT
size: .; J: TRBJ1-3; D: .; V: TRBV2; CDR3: CASSGAPGNTIYF; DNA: TGTGCCAGCAGCGGGGCCCCTGGGAACACCATATATTTT
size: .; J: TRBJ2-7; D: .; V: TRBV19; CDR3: CASSIGPGGYEQYF; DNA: TGTGCCAGTAGTATTGGGCCTGGGGGCTACGAGCAGTACTTC
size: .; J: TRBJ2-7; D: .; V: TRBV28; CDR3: CASIPSTGLYEQYF; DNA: TGTGCCAGCATTCCATCGACAGGACTCTACGAGCAGTACTTC
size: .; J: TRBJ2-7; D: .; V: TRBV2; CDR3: CASSEFAYEQYF; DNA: TGTGCCAGCAGCGAATTTGCCTACGAGCAGTACTTC